This record looks at one T cell receptor (beta chain) sequence and its context. As yet, its antigen is unknown. Original handling: Clinicopathological groups supplied CDR3 differences that were used to build a distant-metastasis classifier for papillary thyroid cancer. TCRdb re-analyzed the PCR reads through MiXCR. These V and J calls derive from TCRdb rather than the authors' analysis. The table records about 24,000 clones, more than 20% of them present only once. All patients were treatment-naive before thyroid surgery. These data belong to a study of metastatic and nonmetastatic thyroid tumors. Study information: Patients with malignant and benign thyroid disease provided blood and tumor or nodule tissue, whose repertoires were compared.

This CDR3 has 14 amino acids. Germline CDR1 and CDR2: GTSNPN and SVGIG (reference sequence). V lost 3 bases and J lost 0, with 12 bases in between. Study-level findings and limits: Within blood and tumor, benign nodules reportedly had significantly lower TCR beta diversity than malignant thyroid tumors did.

This rearrangement joins TRBV30 to TRBJ2-7; tentatively, D is TRBD1 (6 bases). The sample consisted of blood. The clonotype comes from a male donor with papillary thyroid cancer or a benign thyroid nodule (not recorded which). Some clones in this sample may be carry-over from other donors' samples. The CDR3 sequence: CAWSHGQISYEQYF. DNA of the CDR3: TGTGCCTGGAGCCACGGACAGATCTCCTACGAGCAGTACTTC. Based on the CDR3 plus reference TRBV30 and TRBJ2-7, the full variable domain is SQTIHQWPATLVQPVGSPLSLECTVEGTSNPNLYWYRQAAGRGLQLLFYSVGIGQISSEVPQNLSASRPQDRQFILSSKKLLLSDSGFYLCAWSHGQISYEQYFGPGTRLTVT.